The rows below give T cell receptor beta chains drawn from one sample of a study of T cells after yellow fever vaccination. A single record per CDR3 protein comes from TCRdb applying MiXCR to the 5' RACE reads. The sample lists 300,000 or so distinct CDR3 sequences, around 6.8% seen once, with roughly a sixth in the top ten. Specimen: PBMCs, collected around 45 days after the first yellow fever vaccination. These receptors all stem from a man aged 18 to 30 who received the YFV17D yellow fever vaccine. Each CDR3 is given with its conserved first and last residue. Size tells how often a clone was seen (once, few, many) or the class of an expanded clone, and some rows leave it out.

abundance	j_gene	v_gene	CDR3aa
few	TRBJ1-1	TRBV6-2/TRBV6-3	CASSPLPGAETEAFF
-	TRBJ1-5	TRBV27	CASSTRQGIQPQHF
few	TRBJ2-1	TRBV30	CAWSSQGSFGEQFF
-	TRBJ2-5	TRBV7-2	CASSYRTRWVAETQYF
many	TRBJ2-5	TRBV7-2	CASSPLQETQYF
few	TRBJ2-7	TRBV4-1	CASSQEWGSYEQYF
many	TRBJ2-1	TRBV7-7	CASSLGTDSGVNEQFF
few	TRBJ2-2	TRBV7-3	CASSYLGANTGELFF
-	TRBJ1-6	TRBV6-5	CASSYSWDRGSPLHF
few	TRBJ1-2	TRBV25-1	CASSEPGSRLRGYTF
-	TRBJ1-2	TRBV5-1	CASSLEGQGYYGYTF
-	TRBJ1-1	TRBV6-2/TRBV6-3	CASSDYSGQGPNAEAFF
few	TRBJ2-3	TRBV20-1	CSAREGRGRGLQYF
-	TRBJ2-1	TRBV4-3	CASSQDGLASDNEQFF
many	TRBJ2-4	TRBV29-1	CSVPSGWKNIQYF
-	TRBJ1-1	TRBV5-1	CASRLTETGTEAFF
-	TRBJ2-4	TRBV7-9	CASSLVGDGKNIQYF
many	TRBJ2-2	TRBV12-3/TRBV12-4	CASSKQGSGELFF
many	TRBJ2-3	TRBV7-2	CASSLVVAGATDTQYF
few	TRBJ2-7	TRBV4-3	CASSLYPGSGYEQYF
many	TRBJ2-2	TRBV7-2	CASRETANTGELFF
many	TRBJ2-1	TRBV7-9	CASSLGPEQFF
few	TRBJ2-5	TRBV12-3/TRBV12-4	CASSRTGLGETQYF
many	TRBJ1-1	TRBV6-5	CASSSNRRNTEAFF
many	TRBJ2-7	TRBV10-3	CAISEPAVHSYEQYF
-	TRBJ2-2	TRBV12-3/TRBV12-4	CASSFGATGELFF
few	TRBJ1-6	TRBV20-1	CSAPRTVNSPLHF
few	TRBJ2-5	TRBV4-2	CASSQIVVGVPETQYF
few	TRBJ1-5	TRBV7-2	CASGDGSGQPQHF
few	TRBJ1-5	TRBV6-2/TRBV6-3	CASSYSMSGGTQPQHF
-	TRBJ2-7	TRBV9	CASSVAGRSHEQYF
many	TRBJ1-1	TRBV7-2	CASSLRQAGDTEAFF
few	TRBJ2-3	TRBV12-3/TRBV12-4	CASSRWPGRTDTQYF
few	TRBJ1-2	TRBV4-1	CASSQLTGGYYGYTF
-	TRBJ1-1	TRBV6-6	CASMRDRKAFF
-	TRBJ1-5	TRBV7-9	CASSPLGPNQPQHF
-	TRBJ2-5	TRBV18	CASSPVRGSGETQYF
many	TRBJ2-5	TRBV25-1	CASSEGQLQETQYF
-	TRBJ2-3	TRBV6-5	CASRHRTQAQYF
medium-sized	TRBJ1-1	TRBV4-1	CASSPREVAEAFF
few	TRBJ1-5	TRBV4-3	CASSQNTDQPQHF
few	TRBJ1-1	TRBV6-5	CASSYVGPGTEAFF
-	TRBJ1-5	TRBV12-3/TRBV12-4	CASSSPRYSNQPQHF
-	TRBJ2-5	TRBV15	CATSRGLVEETQYF
few	TRBJ1-5	TRBV28	CAGTGGGNQPQHF
few	TRBJ2-5	TRBV5-1	CASSFAGTQETQYF
few	TRBJ1-2	TRBV7-2	CASSLVGPRDSYGYTF
few	TRBJ1-5	TRBV5-1	CASSSTGTPNQPQHF
-	TRBJ2-3	TRBV7-9	CASSLVHATDTQYF
-	TRBJ2-3	TRBV7-2	CASSPGGSAGTQYF
-	TRBJ1-2	TRBV7-2	CASSPLLLGNYGYTF
-	TRBJ2-4	TRBV20-1	CSARSWDRGGNIQYF
few	TRBJ2-5	TRBV7-6	CASSTPGQSISRTNQETQYF
few	TRBJ2-3	TRBV7-2	CASSLVQGNGDTQYF
-	TRBJ2-3	TRBV7-9	CAIGPGIDTQYF